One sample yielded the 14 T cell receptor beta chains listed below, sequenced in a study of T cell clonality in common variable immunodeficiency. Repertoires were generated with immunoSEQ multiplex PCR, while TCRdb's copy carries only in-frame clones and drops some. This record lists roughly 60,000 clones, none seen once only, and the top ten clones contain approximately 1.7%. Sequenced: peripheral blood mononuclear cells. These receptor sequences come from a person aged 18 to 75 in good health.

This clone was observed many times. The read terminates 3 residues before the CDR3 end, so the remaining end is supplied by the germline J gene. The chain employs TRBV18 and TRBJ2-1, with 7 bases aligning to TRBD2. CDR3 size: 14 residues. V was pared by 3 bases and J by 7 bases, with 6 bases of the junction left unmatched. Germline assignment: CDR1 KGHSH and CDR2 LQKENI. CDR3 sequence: CASSPTTGGNEQFF. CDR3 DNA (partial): TGTGCCAGCTCACCCACTACGGGGGGTAATGAG. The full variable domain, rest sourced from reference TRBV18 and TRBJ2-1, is NAGVMQNPRHLVRRRGQEARLRCSPMKGHSHVYWYRQLPEEGLKFMVYLQKENIIDESGMPKERFSAEFPKEGPSILRIQQVVRGDSAAYFCASSPTTGGNEQFFGPGTRLTVL.

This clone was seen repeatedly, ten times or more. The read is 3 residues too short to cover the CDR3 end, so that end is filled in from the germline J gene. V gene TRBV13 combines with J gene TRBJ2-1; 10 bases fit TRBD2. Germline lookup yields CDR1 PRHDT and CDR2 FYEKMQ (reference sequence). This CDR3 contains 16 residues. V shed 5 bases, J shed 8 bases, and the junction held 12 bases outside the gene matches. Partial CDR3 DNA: TGTGCCAGCAGCATGCAGAGCGGGAGGGACCGGGATGAG. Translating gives CASSMQSGRDRDE. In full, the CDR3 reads CASSMQSGRDRDEQFF.

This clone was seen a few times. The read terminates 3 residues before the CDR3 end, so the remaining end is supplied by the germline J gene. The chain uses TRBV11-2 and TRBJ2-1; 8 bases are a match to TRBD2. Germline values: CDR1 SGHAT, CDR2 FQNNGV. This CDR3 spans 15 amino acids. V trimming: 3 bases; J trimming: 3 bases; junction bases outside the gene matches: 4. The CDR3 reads CASSFLAGYYNEQFF. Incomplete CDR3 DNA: TGTGCCAGCAGCTTTTTAGCGGGATACTACAATGAG.

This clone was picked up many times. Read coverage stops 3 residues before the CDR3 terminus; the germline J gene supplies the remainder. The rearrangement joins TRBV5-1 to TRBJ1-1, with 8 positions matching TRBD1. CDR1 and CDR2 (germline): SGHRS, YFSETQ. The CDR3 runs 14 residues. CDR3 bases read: TGCGCCAGCAGCTTGGGACAGGGGAATGAGGAA. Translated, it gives CASSLGQGNEE. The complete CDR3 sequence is CASSLGQGNEEAFF.

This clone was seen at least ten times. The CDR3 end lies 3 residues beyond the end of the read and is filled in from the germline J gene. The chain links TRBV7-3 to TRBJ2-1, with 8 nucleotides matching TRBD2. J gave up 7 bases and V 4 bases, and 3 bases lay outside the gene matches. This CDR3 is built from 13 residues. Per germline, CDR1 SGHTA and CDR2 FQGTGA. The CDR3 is CASSSVAGNEQFF. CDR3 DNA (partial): TGTGCCAGCAGCTCCGTAGCGGGGAATGAG.

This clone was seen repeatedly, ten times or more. The CDR3: CASSSLAVPDTQYF. The covered CDR3 bases are TGTGCCAGCAGCTCCCTAGCGGTCCCAGATACG. This sequence joins TRBV7-3 and TRBJ2-3; 7 bases match TRBD2. The read finishes 3 residues shy of the CDR3 end, and the germline J gene is used to complete it. Germline CDR1 is SGHTA and CDR2 is FQGTGA. This CDR3 is 14 amino acids long. The V and J ends lost 4 bases and 4 bases, in that order; junction bases with no gene match: 5.

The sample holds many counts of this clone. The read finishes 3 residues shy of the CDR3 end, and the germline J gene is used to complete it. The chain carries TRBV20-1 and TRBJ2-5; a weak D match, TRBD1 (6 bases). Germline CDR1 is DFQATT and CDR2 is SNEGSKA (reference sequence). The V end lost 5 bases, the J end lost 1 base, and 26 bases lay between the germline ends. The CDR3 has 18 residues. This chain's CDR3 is CSAGRLTQGYGTQETQYF. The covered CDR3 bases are TGCAGTGCTGGACGACTAACACAGGGCTACGGGACCCAAGAGACC.

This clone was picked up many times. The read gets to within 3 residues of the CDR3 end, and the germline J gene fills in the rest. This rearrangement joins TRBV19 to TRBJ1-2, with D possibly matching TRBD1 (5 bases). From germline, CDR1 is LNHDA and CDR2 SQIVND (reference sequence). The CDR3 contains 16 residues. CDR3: CASSMIPTRVSPRYTF. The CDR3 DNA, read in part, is TGTGCCAGTAGTATGATACCAACCAGGGTTTCTCCTCGC.

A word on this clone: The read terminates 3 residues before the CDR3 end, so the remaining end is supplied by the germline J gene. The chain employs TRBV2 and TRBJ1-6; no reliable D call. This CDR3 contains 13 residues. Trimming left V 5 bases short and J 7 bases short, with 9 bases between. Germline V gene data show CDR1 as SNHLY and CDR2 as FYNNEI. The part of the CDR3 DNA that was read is TGTGCCAGCAGTCAAGACATAAATTCACCC. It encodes CASSQDINSP. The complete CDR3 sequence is CASSQDINSPLHF.

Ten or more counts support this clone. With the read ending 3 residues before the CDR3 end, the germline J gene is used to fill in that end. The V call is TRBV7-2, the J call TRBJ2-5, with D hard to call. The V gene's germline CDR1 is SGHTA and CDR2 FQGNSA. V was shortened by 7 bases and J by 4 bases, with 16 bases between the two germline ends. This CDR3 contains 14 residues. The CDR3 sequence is CASTPGLATETQYF. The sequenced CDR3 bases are TGTGCCAGCACCCCCGGCTTAGCCACAGAGACC.

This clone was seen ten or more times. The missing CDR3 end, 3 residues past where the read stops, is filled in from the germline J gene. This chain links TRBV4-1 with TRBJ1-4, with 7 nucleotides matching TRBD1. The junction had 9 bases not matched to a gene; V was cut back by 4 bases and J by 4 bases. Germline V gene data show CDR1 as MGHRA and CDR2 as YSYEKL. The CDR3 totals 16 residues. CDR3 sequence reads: CASSRRMGQLNEKLFF. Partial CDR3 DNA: TGCGCCAGCAGCCGACGGATGGGACAGCTTAATGAAAAA.

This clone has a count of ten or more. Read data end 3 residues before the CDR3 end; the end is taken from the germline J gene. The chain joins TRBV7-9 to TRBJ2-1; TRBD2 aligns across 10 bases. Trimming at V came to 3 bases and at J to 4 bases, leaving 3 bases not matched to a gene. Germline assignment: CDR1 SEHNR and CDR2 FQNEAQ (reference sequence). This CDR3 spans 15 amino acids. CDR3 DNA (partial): TGTGCCAGCAGCTTGGTAGCGGGAGGTTACAATGAG. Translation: CASSLVAGGYNE. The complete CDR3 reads CASSLVAGGYNEQFF. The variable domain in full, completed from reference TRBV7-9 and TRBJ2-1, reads DTGVSQNPRHKITKRGQNVTFRCDPISEHNRLYWYRQTLGQGPEFLTYFQNEAQLEKSRLLSDRFSAERPKGSFSTLEIQRTEQGDSAMYLCASSLVAGGYNEQFFGPGTRLTVL.

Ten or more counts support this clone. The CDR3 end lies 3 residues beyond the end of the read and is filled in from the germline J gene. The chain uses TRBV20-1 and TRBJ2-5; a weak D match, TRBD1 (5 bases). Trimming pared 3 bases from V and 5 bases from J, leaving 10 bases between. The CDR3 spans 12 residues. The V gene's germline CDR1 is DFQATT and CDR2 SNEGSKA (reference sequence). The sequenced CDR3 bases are TGCAGTGCTAGGGGGCTGGCTGAGACC. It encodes CSARGLAET. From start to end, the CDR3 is CSARGLAETQYF.

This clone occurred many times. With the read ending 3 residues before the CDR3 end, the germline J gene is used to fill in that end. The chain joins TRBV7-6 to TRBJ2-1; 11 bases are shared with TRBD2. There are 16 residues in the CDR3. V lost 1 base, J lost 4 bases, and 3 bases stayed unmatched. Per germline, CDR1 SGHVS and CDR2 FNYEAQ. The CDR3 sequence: CASSLGTSGGYNEQFF. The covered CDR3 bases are TGTGCCAGCAGCTTAGGAACTAGCGGGGGTTACAATGAG.